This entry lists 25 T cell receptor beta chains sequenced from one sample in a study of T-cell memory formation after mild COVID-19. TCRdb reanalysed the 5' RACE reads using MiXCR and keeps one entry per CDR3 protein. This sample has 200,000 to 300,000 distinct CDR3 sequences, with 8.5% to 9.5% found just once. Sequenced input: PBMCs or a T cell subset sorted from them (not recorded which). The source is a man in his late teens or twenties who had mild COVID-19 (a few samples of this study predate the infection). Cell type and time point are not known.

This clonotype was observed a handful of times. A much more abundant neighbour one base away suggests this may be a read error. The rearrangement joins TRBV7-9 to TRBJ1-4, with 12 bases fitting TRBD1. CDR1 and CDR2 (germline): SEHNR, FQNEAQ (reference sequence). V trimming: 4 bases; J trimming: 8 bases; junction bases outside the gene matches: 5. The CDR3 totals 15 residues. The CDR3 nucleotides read TGTGCCAGCAGCTGTCCCGGGACAGGGGGCGAAAAACTGTTTTTT. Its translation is CASSCPGTGGEKLFF. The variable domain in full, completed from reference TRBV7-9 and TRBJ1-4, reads DTGVSQNPRHKITKRGQNVTFRCDPISEHNRLYWYRQTLGQGPEFLTYFQNEAQLEKSRLLSDRFSAERPKGSFSTLEIQRTEQGDSAMYLCASSCPGTGGEKLFFGSGTQLSVL.

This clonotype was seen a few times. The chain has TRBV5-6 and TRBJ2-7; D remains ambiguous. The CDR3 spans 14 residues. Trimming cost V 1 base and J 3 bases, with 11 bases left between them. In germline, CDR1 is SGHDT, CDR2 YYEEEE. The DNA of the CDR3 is TGTGCCAGCAGCTTGTTGTACAACTACTACGAGCAGTACGTC. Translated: CASSLLYNYYEQYV.

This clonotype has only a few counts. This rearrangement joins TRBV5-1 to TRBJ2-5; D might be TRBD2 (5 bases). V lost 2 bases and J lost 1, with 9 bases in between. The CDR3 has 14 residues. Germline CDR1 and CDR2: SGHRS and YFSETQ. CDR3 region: CASSFGLSQETQYF. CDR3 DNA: TGCGCCAGCAGCTTCGGACTGAGCCAAGAGACCCAGTACTTC.

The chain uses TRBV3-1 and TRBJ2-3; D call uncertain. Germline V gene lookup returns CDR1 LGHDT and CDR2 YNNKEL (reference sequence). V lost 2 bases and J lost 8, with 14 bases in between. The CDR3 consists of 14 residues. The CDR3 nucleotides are TGTGCCAGCAGCCAAAGCTGGAGTTCCGGTACGCAGTATTTT. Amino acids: CASSQSWSSGTQYF.

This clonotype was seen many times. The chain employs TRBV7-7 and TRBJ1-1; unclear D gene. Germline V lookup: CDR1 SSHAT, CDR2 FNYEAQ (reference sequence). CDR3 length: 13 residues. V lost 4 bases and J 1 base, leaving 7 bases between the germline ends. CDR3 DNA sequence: TGTGCCAGCAGCTCCGACGAGAACACTGAAGCTTTCTTT. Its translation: CASSSDENTEAFF.

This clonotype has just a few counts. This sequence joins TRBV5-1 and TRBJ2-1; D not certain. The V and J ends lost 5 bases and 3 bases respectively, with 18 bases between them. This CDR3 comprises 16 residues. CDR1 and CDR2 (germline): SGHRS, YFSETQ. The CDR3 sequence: CASSILPDPNYNEQFF. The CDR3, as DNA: TGCGCCAGCAGTATTTTGCCGGACCCCAACTACAATGAGCAGTTCTTC.

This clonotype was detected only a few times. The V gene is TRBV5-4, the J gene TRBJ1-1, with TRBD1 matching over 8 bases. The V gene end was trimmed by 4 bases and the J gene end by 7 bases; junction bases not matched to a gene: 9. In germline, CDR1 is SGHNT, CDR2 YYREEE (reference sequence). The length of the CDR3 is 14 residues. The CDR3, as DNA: TGTGCCAGCAGCGGGGGACAGGTTAGGGGTGAAGCTTTCTTT. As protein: CASSGGQVRGEAFF. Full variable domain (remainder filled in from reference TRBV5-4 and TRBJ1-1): ETGVTQSPTHLIKTRGQQVTLRCSSQSGHNTVSWYQQALGQGPQFIFQYYREEENGRGNFPPRFSGLQFPNYSSELNVNALELDDSALYLCASSGGQVRGEAFFGQGTRLTVV.

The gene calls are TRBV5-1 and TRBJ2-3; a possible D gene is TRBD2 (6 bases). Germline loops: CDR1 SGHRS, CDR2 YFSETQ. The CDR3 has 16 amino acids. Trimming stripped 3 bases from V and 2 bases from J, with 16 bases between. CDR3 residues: CASSSRGVAATDTQYF. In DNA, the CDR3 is TGCGCCAGCAGCTCACGCGGGGTGGCGGCCACAGATACGCAGTATTTT.

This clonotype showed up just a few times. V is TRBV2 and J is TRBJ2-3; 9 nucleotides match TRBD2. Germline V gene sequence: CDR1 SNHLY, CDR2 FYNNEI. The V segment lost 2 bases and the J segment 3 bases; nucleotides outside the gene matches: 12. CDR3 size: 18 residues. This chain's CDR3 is CASSEMTAAGGRTDTQYF. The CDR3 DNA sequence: TGTGCCAGCAGTGAAATGACGGCCGCGGGGGGGCGTACAGATACGCAGTATTTT.

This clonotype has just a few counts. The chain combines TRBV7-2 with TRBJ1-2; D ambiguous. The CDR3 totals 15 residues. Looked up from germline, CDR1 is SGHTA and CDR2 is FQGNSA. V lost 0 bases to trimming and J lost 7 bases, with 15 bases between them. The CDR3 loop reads CASSLAAVTPGGYTF. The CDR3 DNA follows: TGTGCCAGCAGCTTAGCGGCAGTGACGCCGGGTGGCTACACCTTC.

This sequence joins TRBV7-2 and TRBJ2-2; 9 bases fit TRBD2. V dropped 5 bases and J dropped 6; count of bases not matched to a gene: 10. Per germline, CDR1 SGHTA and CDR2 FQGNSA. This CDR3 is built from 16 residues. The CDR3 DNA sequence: TGTGCCAGCAGCCCCATACTGGCGGGGGGGGCCGGGGAGCTGTTTTTT. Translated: CASSPILAGGAGELFF.

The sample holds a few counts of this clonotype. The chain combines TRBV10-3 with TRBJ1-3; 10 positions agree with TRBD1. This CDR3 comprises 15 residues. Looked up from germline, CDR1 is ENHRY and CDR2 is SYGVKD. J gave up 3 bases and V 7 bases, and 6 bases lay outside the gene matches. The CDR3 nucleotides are TGTGCCATCACCTCCGGGACAGGGGATGGAAACACCATATATTTT. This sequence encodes CAITSGTGDGNTIYF.

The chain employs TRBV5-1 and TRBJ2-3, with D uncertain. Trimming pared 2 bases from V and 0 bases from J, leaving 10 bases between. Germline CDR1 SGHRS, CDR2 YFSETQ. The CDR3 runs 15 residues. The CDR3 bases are TGCGCCAGCAGCTTACCGGACCCTAGCACAGATACGCAGTATTTT. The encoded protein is CASSLPDPSTDTQYF.

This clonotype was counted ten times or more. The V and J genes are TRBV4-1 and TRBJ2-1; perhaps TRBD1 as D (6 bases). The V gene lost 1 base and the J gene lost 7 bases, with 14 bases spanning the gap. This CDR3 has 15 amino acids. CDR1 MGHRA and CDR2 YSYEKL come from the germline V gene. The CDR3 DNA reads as TGCGCCAGCAGCCAAGGTGGGGGCCTCGCGAATGAGCAGTTCTTC. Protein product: CASSQGGGLANEQFF.

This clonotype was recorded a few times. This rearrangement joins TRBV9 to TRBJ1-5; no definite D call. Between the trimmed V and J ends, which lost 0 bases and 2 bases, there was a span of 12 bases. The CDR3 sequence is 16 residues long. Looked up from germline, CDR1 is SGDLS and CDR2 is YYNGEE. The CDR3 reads CASSVENGEGNQPQHF. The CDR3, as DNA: TGTGCCAGCAGCGTAGAGAACGGGGAGGGCAATCAGCCCCAGCATTTT.

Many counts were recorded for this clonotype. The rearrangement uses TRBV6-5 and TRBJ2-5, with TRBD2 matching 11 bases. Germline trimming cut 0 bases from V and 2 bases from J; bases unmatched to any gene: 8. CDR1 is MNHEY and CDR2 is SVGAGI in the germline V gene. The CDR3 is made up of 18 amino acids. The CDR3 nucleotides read TGTGCCAGCAGTTACTCGTCTAGCGGGGGGCTCTCTCAAGAGACCCAGTACTTC. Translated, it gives CASSYSSSGGLSQETQYF.

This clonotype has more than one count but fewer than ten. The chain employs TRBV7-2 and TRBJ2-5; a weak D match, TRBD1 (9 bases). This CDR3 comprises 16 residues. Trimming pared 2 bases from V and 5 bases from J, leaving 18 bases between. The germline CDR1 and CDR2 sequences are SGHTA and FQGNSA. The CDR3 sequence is CASSLRGGQGWETQYF. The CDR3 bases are TGTGCCAGCAGCTTACGGGGGGGACAGGGTTGGGAGACCCAGTACTTC.

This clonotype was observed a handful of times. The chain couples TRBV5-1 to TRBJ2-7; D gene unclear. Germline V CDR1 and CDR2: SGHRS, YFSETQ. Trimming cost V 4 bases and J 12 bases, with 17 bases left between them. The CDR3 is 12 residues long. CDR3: CASSNEALEWYF. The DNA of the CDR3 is TGCGCCAGCAGCAATGAGGCGCTCGAGTGGTACTTC.

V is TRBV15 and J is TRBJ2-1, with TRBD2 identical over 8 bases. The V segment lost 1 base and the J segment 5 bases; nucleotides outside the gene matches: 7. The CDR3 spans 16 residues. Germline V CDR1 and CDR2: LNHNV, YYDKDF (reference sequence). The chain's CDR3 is CATSRARAGVDNEQFF. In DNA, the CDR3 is TGTGCCACCAGCAGAGCCAGAGCGGGGGTTGACAATGAGCAGTTCTTC.

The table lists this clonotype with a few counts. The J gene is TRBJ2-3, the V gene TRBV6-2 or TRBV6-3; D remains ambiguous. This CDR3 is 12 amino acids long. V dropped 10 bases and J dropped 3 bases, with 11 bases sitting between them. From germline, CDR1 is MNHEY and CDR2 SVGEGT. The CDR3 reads CATRRATDTQYF. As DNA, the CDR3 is TGTGCCACGCGGCGAGCAACAGATACGCAGTATTTT.

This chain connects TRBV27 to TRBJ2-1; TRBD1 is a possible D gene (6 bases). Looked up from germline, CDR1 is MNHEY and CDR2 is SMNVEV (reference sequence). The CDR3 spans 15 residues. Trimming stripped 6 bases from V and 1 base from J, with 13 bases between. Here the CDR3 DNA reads TGTGCCAGCAGACAGGGTTTAGCGTCCTACAATGAGCAGTTCTTC. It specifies CASRQGLASYNEQFF.

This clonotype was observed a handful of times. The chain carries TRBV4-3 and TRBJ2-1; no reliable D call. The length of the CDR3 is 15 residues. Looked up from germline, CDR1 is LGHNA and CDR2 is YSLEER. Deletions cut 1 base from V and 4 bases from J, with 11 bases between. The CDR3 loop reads CASSQAGRLYNEQFF. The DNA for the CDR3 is TGCGCCAGCAGCCAAGCAGGACGGCTATACAATGAGCAGTTCTTC.

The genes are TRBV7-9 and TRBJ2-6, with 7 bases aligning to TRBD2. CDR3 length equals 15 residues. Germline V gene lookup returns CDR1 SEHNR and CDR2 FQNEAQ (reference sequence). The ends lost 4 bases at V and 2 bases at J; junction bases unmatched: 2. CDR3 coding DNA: TGTGCCAGCAGCTCCGCGGGGGCTGGGGCCAACGTCCTGACTTTC. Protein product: CASSSAGAGANVLTF.

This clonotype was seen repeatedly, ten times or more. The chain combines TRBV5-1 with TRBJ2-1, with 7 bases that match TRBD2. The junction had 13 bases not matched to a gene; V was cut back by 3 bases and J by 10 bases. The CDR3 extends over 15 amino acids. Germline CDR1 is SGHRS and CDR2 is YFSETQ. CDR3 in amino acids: CASSSRERGNWEQFF. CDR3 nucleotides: TGCGCCAGCAGCTCCCGGGAGCGGGGTAATTGGGAGCAGTTCTTC.

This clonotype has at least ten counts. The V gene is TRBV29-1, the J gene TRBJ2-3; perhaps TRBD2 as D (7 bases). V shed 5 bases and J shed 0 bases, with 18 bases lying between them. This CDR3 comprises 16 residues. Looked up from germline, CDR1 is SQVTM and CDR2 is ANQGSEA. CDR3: CSVQPTGGVSTDTQYF. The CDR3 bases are TGCAGCGTTCAACCAACGGGGGGCGTCAGCACAGATACGCAGTATTTT.